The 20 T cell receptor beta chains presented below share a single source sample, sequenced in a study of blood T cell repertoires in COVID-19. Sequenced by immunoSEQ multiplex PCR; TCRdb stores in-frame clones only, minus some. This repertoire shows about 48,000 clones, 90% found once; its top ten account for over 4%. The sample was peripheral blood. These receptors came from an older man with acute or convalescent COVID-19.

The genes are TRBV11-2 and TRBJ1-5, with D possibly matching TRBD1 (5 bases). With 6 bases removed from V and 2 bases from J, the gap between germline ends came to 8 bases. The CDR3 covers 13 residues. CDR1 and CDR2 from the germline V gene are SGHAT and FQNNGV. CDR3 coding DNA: TGTGCCAGCAGTGGCAGGGGCAATCAGCCCCAGCATTTT. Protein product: CASSGRGNQPQHF.

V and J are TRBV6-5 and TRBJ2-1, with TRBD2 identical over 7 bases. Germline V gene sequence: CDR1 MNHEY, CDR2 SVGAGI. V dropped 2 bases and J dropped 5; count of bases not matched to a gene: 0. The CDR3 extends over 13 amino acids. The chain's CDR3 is CASSYGGDNEQFF. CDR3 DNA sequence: TGTGCCAGCAGTTACGGGGGGGACAATGAGCAGTTCTTC.

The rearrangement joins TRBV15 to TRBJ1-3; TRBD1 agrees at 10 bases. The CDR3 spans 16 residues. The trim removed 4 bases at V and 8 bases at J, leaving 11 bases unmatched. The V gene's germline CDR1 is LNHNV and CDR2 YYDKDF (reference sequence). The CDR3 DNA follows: TGTGCCACCAGCATACTAGGGACAGGGGCCAAAGACACCATATATTTT. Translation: CATSILGTGAKDTIYF.

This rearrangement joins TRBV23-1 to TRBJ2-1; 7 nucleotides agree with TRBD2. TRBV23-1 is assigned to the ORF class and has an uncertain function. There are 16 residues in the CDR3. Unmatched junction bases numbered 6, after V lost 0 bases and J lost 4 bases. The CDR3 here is CASSQSMGGSYNEQFF. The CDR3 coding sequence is TGCGCCAGCAGTCAATCGATGGGGGGGTCGTACAATGAGCAGTTCTTC.

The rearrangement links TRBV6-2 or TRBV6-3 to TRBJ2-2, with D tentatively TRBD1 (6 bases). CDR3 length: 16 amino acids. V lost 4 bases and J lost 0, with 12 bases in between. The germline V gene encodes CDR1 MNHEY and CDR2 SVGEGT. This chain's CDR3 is CASSLSRGTNTGELFF. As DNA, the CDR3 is TGTGCCAGCAGTTTATCGAGGGGGACGAACACCGGGGAGCTGTTTTTT.

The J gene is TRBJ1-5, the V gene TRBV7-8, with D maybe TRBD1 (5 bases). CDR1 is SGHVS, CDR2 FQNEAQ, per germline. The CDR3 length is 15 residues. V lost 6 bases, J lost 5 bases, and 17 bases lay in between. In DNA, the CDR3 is TGTGCCAGCAGGTCTTCCGCAGGGTATGATCAGCCCCAGCATTTT. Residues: CASRSSAGYDQPQHF.

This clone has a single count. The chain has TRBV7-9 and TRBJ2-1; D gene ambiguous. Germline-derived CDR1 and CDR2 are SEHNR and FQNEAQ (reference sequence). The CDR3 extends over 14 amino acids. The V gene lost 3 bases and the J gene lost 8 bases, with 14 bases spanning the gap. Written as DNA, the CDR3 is TGTGCCAGCAGCTTTTACGACTCCCGGGATGAGCAGTTCTTC. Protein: CASSFYDSRDEQFF.

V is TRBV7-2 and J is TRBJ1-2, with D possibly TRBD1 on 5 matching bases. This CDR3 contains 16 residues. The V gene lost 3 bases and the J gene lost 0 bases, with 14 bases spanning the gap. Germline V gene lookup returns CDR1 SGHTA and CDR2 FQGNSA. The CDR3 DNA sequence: TGTGCCAGCAGCTTGGATGGCGGGGGATCTAACTATGGCTACACCTTC. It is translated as CASSLDGGGSNYGYTF.

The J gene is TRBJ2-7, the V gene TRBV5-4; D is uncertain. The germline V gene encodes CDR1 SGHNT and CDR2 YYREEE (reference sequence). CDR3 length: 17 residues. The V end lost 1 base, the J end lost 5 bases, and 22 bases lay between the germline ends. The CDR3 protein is CASSLTTVLVLENEQYF. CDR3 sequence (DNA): TGTGCCAGCAGCTTGACCACCGTGCTAGTGCTAGAGAACGAGCAGTACTTC.

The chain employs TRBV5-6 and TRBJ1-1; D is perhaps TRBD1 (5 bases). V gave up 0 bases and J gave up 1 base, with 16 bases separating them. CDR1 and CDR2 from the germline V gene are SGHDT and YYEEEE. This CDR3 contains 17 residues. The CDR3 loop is CASSLEGEAAGNTEAFF. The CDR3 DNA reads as TGTGCCAGCAGCTTGGAAGGGGAGGCAGCGGGGAACACTGAAGCTTTCTTT.

The CDR3 DNA sequence: TGTGCCAGCCTCGACGGCGGAGCGAGCTCCTACAATGAGCAGTTCTTC. Residues: CASLDGGASSYNEQFF. The rearrangement links TRBV5-4 to TRBJ2-1; D ambiguous. The CDR3 length is 16 residues. V was shortened by 7 bases and J by 0 bases, with 17 bases between the two germline ends. Germline V gene data show CDR1 as SGHNT and CDR2 as YYREEE (reference sequence).

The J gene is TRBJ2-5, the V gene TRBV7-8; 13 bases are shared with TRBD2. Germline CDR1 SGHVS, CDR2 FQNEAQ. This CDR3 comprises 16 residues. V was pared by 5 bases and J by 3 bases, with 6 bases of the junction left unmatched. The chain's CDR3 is CASSPRTSGGEETQYF. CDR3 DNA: TGTGCCAGCAGCCCTCGGACTAGCGGGGGAGAAGAGACCCAGTACTTC.

The DNA of the CDR3 is TGTGCCAGCAGCTTGGGTCCGGGACAACCCTACGAGCAGTACTTC. Translating gives CASSLGPGQPYEQYF. The J gene is TRBJ2-7, the V gene TRBV5-4; maybe TRBD1 (6 bases). Between the trimmed V and J ends, which lost 0 bases and 2 bases, there was a span of 12 bases. The germline CDR1 and CDR2 sequences are SGHNT and YYREEE (reference sequence). This CDR3 spans 15 amino acids.

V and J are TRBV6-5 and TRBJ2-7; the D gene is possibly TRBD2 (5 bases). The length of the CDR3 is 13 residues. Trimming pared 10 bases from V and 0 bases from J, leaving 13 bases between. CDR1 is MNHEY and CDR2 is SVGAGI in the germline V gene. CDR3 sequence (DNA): TGTGCCACAAGAGACGGGAACTCCTACGAGCAGTACTTC. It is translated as CATRDGNSYEQYF.

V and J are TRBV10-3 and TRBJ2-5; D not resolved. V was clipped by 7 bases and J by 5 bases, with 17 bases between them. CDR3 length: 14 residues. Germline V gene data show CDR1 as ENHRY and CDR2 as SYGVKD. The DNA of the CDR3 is TGTGCCATCAACCAATTTGGTGTGGAGGAGACCCAGTACTTC. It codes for CAINQFGVEETQYF.

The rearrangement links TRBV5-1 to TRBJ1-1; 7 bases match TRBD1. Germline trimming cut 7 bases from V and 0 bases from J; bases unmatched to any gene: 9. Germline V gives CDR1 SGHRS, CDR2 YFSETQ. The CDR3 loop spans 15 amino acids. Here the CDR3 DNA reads TGCGCCAGCTCCCAGAGGACAGGCATGAACACTGAAGCTTTCTTT. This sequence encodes CASSQRTGMNTEAFF.

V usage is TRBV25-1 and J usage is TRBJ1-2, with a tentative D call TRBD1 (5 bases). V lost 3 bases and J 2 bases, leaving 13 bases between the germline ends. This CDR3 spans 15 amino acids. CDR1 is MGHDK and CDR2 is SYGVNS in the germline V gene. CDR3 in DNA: TGTGCCAGCAGTGATGAAGGGGTCGCAAACTATGGCTACACCTTC. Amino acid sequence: CASSDEGVANYGYTF.

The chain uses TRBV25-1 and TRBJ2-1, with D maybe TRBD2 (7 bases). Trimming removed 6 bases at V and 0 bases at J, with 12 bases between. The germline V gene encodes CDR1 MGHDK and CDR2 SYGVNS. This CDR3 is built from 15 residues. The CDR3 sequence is CASSVGGHSYNEQFF. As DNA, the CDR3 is TGTGCCAGCAGCGTCGGGGGGCACTCCTACAATGAGCAGTTCTTC.

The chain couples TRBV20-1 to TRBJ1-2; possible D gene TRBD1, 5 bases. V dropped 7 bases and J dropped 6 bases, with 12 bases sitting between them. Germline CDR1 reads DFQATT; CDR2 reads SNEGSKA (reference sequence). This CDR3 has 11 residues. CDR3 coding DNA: TGCAGTGACACAGTCAGGGATGGCTACACCTTC. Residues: CSDTVRDGYTF.

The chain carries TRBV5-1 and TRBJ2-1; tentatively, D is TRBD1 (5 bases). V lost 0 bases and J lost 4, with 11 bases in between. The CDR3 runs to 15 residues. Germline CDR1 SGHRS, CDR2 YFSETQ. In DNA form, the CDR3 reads TGCGCCAGCAGCTTGGGGGGCGGCACTTACAATGAGCAGTTCTTC. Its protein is CASSLGGGTYNEQFF.